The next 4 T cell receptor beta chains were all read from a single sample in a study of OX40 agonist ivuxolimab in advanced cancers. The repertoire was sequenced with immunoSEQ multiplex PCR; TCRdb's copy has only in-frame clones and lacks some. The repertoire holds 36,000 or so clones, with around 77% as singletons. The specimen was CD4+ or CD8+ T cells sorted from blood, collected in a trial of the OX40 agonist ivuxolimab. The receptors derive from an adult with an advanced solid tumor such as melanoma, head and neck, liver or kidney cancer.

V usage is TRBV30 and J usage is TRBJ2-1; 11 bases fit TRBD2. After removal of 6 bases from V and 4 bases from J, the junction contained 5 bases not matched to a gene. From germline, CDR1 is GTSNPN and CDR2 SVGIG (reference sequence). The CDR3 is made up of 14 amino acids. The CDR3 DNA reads TGTGCCTGTAGCGGGGGGGCGGCTTACAATGAGCAGTTCTTC. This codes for CACSGGAAYNEQFF.

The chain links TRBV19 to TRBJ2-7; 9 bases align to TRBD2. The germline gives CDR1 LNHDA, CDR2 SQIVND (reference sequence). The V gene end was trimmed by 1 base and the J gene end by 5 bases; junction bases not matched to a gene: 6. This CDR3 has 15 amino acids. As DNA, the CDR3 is TGTGCCAGTAGTATAGGTAGCGGGAGTTGGAACGAGCAGTACTTC. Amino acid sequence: CASSIGSGSWNEQYF.

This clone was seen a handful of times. The CDR3 nucleotides are TGTGCCAGCAGCTTAGGGGGGGCCGGGGAGCTGTTTTTT. Its translation is CASSLGGAGELFF. The chain employs TRBV7-6 and TRBJ2-2, with D possibly matching TRBD2 (6 bases). The V end was cut by 1 base, the J end by 6 bases, with 6 bases between. The CDR3 has 13 amino acids. Germline-derived CDR1 and CDR2 are SGHVS and FNYEAQ.

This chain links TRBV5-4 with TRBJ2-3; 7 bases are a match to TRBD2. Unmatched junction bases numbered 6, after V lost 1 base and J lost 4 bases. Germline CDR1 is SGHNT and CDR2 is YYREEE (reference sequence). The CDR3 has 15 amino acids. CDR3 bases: TGTGCCAGCAGCTTGAGAGGGAGGGCCCCAGATACGCAGTATTTT. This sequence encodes CASSLRGRAPDTQYF.